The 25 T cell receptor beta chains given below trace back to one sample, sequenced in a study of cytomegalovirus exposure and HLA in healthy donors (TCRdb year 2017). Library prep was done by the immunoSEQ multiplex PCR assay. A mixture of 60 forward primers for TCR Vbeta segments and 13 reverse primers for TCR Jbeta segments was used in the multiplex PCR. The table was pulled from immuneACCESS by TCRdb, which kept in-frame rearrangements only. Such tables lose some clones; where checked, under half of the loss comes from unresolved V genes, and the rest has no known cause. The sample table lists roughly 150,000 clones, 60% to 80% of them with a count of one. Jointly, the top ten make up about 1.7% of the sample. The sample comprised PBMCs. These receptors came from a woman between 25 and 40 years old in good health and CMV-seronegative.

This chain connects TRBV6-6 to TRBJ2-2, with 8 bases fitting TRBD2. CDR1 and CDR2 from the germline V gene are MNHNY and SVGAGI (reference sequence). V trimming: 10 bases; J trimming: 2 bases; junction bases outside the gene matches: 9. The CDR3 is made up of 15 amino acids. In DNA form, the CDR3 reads TGTGCCACCTACGGGGGGGGTCGAAACACCGGGGAGCTGTTTTTT. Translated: CATYGGGRNTGELFF.

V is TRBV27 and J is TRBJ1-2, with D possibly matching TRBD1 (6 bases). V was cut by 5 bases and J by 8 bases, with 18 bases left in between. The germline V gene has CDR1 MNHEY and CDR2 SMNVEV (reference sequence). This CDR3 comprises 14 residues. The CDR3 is CASSPHTTGIGYTF. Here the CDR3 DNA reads TGTGCCAGCAGTCCACACACCACAGGGATCGGCTACACCTTC.

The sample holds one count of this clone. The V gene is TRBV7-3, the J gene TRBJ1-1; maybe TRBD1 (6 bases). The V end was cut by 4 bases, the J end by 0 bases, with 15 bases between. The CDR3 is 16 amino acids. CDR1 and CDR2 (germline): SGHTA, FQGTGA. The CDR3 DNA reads TGTGCCAGCAGCTCTGGCGGACAGTTAATGAACACTGAAGCTTTCTTT. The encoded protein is CASSSGGQLMNTEAFF.

The CDR3 DNA reads as TGTGCCAGCAGCCCGGGGGGCTATGGCTACACCTTC. Translation: CASSPGGYGYTF. V gene TRBV9 combines with J gene TRBJ1-2; D might be TRBD1 (5 bases). Germline V gene lookup returns CDR1 SGDLS and CDR2 YYNGEE. The length of the CDR3 is 12 residues. V was clipped by 4 bases and J by 4 bases, with 8 bases between them.

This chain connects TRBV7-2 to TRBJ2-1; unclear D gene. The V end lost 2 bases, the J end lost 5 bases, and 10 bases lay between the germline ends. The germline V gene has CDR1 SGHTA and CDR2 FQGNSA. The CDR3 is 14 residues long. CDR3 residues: CASSLSRIDNEQFF. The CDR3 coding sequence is TGTGCCAGCAGCTTAAGCAGGATCGACAATGAGCAGTTCTTC.

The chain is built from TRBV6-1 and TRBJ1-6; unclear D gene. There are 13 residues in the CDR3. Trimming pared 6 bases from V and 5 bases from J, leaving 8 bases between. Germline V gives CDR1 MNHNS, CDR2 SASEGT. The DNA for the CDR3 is TGTGCCAGCAGCGGACTAAATAATTCACCCCTCCACTTT. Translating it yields CASSGLNNSPLHF.

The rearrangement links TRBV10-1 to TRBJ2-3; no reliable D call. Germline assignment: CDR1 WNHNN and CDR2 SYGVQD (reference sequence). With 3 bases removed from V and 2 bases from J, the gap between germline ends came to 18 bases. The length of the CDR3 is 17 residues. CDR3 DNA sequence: TGCGCCAGCAGTGATGACCCAACGGGTTCCCTCACAGATACGCAGTATTTT. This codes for CASSDDPTGSLTDTQYF.

Here the CDR3 reads CASSKETGANTGELFF. The CDR3 coding sequence is TGTGCCAGCAGCAAAGAGACAGGGGCGAACACCGGGGAGCTGTTTTTT. This chain joins TRBV13 and TRBJ2-2; 8 positions agree with TRBD1. In germline, CDR1 is PRHDT, CDR2 FYEKMQ (reference sequence). The CDR3 length is 16 residues. V dropped 5 bases and J dropped 0; count of bases not matched to a gene: 5.

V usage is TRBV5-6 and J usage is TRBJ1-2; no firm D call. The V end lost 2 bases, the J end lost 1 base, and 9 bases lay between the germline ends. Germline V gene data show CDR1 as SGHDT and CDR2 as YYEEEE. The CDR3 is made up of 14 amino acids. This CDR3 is CASSLVHSNYGYTF. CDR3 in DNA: TGTGCCAGCAGCTTAGTGCACAGTAACTATGGCTACACCTTC.

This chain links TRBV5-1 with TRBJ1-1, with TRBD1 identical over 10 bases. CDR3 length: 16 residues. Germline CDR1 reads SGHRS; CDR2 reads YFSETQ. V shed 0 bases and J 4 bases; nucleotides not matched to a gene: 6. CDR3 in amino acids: CASSLGTGGLSTEAFF. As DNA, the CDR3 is TGCGCCAGCAGCTTGGGGACAGGGGGGTTGAGCACTGAAGCTTTCTTT.

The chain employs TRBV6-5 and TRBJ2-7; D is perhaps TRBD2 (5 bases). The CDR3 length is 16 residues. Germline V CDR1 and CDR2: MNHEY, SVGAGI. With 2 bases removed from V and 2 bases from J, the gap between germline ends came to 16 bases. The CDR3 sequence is CASSYGPRGLAYEQYF. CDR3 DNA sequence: TGTGCCAGCAGTTACGGCCCCCGGGGTCTTGCCTACGAGCAGTACTTC.

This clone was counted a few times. The CDR3 bases are TGTGCCAGCAGCCCAACAGGGTCCTCACCCCTCCACTTT. This translates into CASSPTGSSPLHF. The chain couples TRBV5-6 to TRBJ1-6; D is possibly TRBD1 (6 bases). Germline V gives CDR1 SGHDT, CDR2 YYEEEE. This CDR3 contains 13 residues. The germline V and J ends were trimmed by 4 bases and 10 bases, with 12 bases remaining between them.

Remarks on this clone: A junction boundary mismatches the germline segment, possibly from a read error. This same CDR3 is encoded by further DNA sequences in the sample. CDR3 sequence (DNA): TGCAGCGTTGAATATCGGGGATCCCGCTATGGTTACACCTTC. Its translation is CSVEYRGSRYGYTF. The chain combines TRBV29-1 with TRBJ1-2, with D uncertain. CDR1 and CDR2 from the germline V gene are SQVTM and ANQGSEA. The CDR3 has 14 residues.

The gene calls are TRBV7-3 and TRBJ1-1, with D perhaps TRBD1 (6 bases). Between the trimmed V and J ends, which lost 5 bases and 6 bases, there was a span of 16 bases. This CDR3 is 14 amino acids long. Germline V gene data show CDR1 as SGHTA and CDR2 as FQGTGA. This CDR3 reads CASSPGGGAAEAFF. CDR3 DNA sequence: TGTGCCAGCAGCCCCGGCGGGGGGGCGGCTGAAGCTTTCTTT.

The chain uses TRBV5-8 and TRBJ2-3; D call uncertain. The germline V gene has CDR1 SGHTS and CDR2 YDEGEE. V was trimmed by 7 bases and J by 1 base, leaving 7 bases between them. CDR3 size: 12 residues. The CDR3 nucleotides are TGTGCCAGCGGCTGGCGCACAGATACGCAGTATTTT. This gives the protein CASGWRTDTQYF.

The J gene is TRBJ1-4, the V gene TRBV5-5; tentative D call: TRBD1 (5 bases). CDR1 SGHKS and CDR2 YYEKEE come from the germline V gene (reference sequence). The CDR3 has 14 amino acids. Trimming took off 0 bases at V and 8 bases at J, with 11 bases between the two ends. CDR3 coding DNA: TGTGCCAGCAGCTTGGGCAGGGTTGGCGAAAAACTGTTTTTT. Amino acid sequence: CASSLGRVGEKLFF.

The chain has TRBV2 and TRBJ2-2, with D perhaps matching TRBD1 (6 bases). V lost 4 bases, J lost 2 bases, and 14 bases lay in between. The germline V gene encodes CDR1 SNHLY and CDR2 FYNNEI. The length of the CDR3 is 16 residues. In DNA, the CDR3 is TGTGCCAGCAGTGTGGACAGACATTATAACACCGGGGAGCTGTTTTTT. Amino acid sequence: CASSVDRHYNTGELFF.

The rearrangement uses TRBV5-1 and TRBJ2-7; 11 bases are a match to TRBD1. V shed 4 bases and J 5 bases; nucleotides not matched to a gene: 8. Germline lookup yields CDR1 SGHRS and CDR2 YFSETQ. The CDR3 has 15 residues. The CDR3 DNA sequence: TGCGCCAGCAGCCGAACCGGGACAGGGGGGAACGAGCAGTACTTC. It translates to CASSRTGTGGNEQYF. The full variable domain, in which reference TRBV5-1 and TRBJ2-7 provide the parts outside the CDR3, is KAGVTQTPRYLIKTRGQQVTLSCSPISGHRSVSWYQQTPGQGLQFLFEYFSETQRNKGNFPGRFSGRQFSNSRSEMNVSTLELGDSALYLCASSRTGTGGNEQYFGPGTRLTVT.

For the CDR3, the DNA is TGTGCCAGCAGCTTATACAGGGATGGAAAACTGTTTTTT. Translated, it gives CASSLYRDGKLFF. V usage is TRBV7-3 and J usage is TRBJ1-4, with D perhaps TRBD1 (6 bases). This CDR3 has 13 residues. In germline, CDR1 is SGHTA, CDR2 FQGTGA. V was cut by 2 bases and J by 10 bases, with 11 bases left in between.

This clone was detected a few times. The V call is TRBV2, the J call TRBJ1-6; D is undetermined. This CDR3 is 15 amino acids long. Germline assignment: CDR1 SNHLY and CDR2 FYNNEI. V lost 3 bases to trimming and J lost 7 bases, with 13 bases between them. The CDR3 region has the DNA TGTGCCAGCAGTGAGTCCCCTCTACCCAATTCACCCCTCCACTTT. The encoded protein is CASSESPLPNSPLHF. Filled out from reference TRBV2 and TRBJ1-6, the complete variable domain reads EPEVTQTPSHQVTQMGQEVILRCVPISNHLYFYWYRQILGQKVEFLVSFYNNEISEKSEIFDDQFSVERPDGSNFTLKIRSTKLEDSAMYFCASSESPLPNSPLHFGNGTRLTVT.

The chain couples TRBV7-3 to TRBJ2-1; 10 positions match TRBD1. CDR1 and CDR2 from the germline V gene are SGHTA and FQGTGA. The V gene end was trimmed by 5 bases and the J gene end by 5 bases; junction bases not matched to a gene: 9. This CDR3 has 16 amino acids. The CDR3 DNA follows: TGTGCCAGCAGCCCCGGGGACAGGGGAAGGGACAATGAGCAGTTCTTC. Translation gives CASSPGDRGRDNEQFF.

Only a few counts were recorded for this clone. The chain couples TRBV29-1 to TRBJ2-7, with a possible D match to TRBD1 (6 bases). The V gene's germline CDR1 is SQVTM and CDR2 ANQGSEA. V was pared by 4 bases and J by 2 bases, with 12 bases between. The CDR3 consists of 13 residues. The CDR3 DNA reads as TGCAGCGTTGTGGACAGAAGTACCTACGAGCAGTACTTC. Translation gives CSVVDRSTYEQYF.

The CDR3 nucleotides read TGTGCCAGCAGCTTCAGGGGGCGCAACACTGAAGCTTTCTTT. Translation gives CASSFRGRNTEAFF. The chain has TRBV21-1 and TRBJ1-1; the D call TRBD1 from the table was never checked on the DNA. TRBV21-1 is an annotated pseudogene. The CDR3 totals 14 residues.

CDR3 sequence (DNA): TGTGCCAGCAGGGGGGGACAGGGGGGTCAAGAGACCCAGTACTTC. This gives the protein CASRGGQGGQETQYF. The chain joins TRBV27 to TRBJ2-5, with TRBD1 matching 11 bases. CDR3 size: 15 residues. Germline trimming cut 6 bases from V and 2 bases from J; bases unmatched to any gene: 5. Germline CDR1 and CDR2: MNHEY and SMNVEV (reference sequence).

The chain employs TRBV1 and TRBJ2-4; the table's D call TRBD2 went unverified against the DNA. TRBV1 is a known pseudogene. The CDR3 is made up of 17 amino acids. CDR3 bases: TGCACCAGCAGCCAAGACCGGTGGGGGGTTGCCAAAAACATTCAGTACTTC. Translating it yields CTSSQDRWGVAKNIQYF.